This T cell receptor beta chain was retrieved from a study of T cell clonotyping in hematopoietic cell transplantation. Looking at the study overall: Pretransplant recipient samples were taken after cytoreduction. General study points: Graft donor and pretransplant recipient Inverse Simpson Index values predicted broader posttransplant TCR diversity. Pathologically expanded recipient clonotypes increased progressively from day 30 to day 180 as diversity fell.

V was cut by 5 bases and J by 0 bases, with 10 bases left in between. Germline V gene lookup returns CDR1 LGHNA and CDR2 YSLEER. The CDR3 consists of 14 residues. Notes on this clone: The antigen is not known.

The sample's time point: recipient sample about 28 days before transplant, after cytoreduction. Clones were sequenced by immunoSEQ multiplex PCR, and TCRdb holds only the in-frame ones, with some missing. The table includes some 36,000 clones, 90% to 95% detected once. The chain has TRBV4-3 and TRBJ1-1, with D possibly being TRBD1 (5 bases). The sequence derives from a man between 35 and 55 years old with chronic myeloid leukemia. Some clones in this sample may be carry-over from other donors' samples. The source material was peripheral blood mononuclear cells, sampled before stem cell transplant. CDR3 DNA: TGCGCCAGCAGCGGGGGGGTTTTGAACACTGAAGCTTTCTTT. Amino acids: CASSGGVLNTEAFF.